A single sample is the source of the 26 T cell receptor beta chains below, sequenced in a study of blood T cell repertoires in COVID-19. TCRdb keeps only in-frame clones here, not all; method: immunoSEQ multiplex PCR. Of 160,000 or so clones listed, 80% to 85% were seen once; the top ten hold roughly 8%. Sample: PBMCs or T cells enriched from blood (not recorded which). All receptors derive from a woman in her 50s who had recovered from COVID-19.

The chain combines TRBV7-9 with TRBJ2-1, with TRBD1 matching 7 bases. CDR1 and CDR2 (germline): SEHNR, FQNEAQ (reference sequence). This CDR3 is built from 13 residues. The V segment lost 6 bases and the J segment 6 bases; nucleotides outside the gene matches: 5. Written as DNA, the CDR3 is TGTGCCAGCAGTTACAACAGGGGCAATGAGCAGTTCTTC. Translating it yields CASSYNRGNEQFF.

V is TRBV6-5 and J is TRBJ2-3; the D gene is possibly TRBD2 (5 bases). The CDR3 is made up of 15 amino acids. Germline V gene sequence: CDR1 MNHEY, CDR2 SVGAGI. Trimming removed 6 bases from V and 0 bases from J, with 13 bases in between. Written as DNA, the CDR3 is TGTGCCAGCAGAAATACGGGGAGTAGCACAGATACGCAGTATTTT. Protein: CASRNTGSSTDTQYF.

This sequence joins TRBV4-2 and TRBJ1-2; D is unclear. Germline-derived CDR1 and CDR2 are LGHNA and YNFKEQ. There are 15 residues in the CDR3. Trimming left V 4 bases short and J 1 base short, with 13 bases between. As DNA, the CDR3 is TGTGCCAGCAGCCCCGAGGGCACCCTTAACTATGGCTACACCTTC. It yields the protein CASSPEGTLNYGYTF.

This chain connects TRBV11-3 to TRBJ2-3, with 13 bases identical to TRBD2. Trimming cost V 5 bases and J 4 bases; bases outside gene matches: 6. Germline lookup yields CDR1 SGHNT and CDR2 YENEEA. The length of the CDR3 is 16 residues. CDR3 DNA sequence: TGTGCCAGCAGCAAGGGACTAGCGGGGAGGGCAGATACGCAGTATTTT. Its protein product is CASSKGLAGRADTQYF.

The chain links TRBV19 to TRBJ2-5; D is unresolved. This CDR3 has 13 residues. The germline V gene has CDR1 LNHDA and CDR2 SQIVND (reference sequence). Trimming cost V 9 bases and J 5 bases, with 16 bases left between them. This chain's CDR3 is CASGIDNSETQYF. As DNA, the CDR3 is TGTGCCAGCGGTATTGATAATTCGGAGACCCAGTACTTC.

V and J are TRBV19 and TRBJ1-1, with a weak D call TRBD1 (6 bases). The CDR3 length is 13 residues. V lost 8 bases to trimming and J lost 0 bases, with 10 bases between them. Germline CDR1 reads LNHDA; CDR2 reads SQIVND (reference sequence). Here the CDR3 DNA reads TGTGCCAGTCGGACAGCGATGAACACTGAAGCTTTCTTT. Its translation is CASRTAMNTEAFF. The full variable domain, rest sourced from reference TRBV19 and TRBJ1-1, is DGGITQSPKYLFRKEGQNVTLSCEQNLNHDAMYWYRQDPGQGLRLIYYSQIVNDFQKGDIAEGYSVSREKKESFPLTVTSAQKNPTAFYLCASRTAMNTEAFFGQGTRLTVV.

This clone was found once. The CDR3 is CASSQEVGRAFF. CDR3 DNA sequence: TGTGCCAGCAGCCAAGAGGTGGGGAGAGCTTTCTTT. The gene calls are TRBV14 and TRBJ1-1; no definite D call. This CDR3 spans 12 amino acids. Germline V gene sequence: CDR1 SGHDN, CDR2 FVKESK. V lost 0 bases and J 10 bases, leaving 9 bases between the germline ends. The whole variable domain, remainder taken from reference TRBV14 and TRBJ1-1, is EAGVTQFPSHSVIEKGQTVTLRCDPISGHDNLYWYRRVMGKEIKFLLHFVKESKQDESGMPNNRFLAERTGGTYSTLKVQPAELEDSGVYFCASSQEVGRAFFGQGTRLTVV.

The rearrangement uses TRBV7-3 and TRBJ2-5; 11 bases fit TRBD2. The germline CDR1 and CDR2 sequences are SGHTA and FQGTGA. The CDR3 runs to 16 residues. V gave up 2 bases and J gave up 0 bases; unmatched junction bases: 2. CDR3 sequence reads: CASSLPSGGHQETQYF. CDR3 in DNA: TGTGCCAGCAGCTTACCTAGCGGGGGGCACCAAGAGACCCAGTACTTC.

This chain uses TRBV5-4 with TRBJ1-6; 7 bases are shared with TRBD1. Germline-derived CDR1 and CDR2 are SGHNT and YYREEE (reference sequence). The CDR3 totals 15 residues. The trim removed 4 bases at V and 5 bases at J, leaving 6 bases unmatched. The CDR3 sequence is CASSGGTAHNSPLHF. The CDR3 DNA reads TGTGCCAGCAGCGGCGGGACAGCCCATAATTCACCCCTCCACTTT.

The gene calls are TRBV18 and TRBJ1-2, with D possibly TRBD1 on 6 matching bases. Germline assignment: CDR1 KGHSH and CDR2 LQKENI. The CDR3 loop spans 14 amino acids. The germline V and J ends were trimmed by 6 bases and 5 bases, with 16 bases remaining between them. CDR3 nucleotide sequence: TGTGCCAGCTCCCCCAGACAGGATCCATATGGCTACACCTTC. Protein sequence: CASSPRQDPYGYTF.

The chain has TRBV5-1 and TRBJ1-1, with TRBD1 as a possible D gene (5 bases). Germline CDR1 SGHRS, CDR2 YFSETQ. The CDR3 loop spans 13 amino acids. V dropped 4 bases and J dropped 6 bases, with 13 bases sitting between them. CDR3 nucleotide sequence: TGCGCCAGCAGCCTAACAGACAGATCTGAAGCTTTCTTT. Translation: CASSLTDRSEAFF.

The CDR3 nucleotides read TGTGCCAGCAGCCGCAGTGGCTGGGAGCTGTTTTTT. It yields the protein CASSRSGWELFF. This chain connects TRBV12-3 or TRBV12-4 to TRBJ2-2; D uncertain. With 6 bases removed from V and 9 bases from J, the gap between germline ends came to 11 bases. The CDR3 length is 12 residues.

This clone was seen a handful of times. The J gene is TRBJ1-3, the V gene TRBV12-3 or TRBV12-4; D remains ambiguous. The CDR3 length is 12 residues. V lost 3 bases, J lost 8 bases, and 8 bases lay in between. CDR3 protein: CASSFSGYTIYF. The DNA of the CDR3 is TGTGCCAGCAGTTTTTCAGGATACACCATATATTTT.

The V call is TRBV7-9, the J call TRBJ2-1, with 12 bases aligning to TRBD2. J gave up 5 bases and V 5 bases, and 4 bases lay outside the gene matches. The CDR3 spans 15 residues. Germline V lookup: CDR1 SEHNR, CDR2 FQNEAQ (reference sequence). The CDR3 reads CASSHRTSGDNEQFF. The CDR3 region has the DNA TGTGCCAGCAGCCATCGGACTAGCGGGGACAATGAGCAGTTCTTC.

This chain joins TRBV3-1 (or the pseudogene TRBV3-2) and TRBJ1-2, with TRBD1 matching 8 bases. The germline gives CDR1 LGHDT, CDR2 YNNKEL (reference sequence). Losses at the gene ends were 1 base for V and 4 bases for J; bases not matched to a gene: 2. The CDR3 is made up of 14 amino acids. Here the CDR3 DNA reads TGTGCCAGCAGCCAAGGACAGGGGACCTATGGCTACACCTTC. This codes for CASSQGQGTYGYTF.

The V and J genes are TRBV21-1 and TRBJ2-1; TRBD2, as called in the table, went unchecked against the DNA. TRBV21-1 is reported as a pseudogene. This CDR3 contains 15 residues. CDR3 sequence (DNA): TGTGCCAGCAGTCTGGAGGAGGGGTCCTACAATGAGCAGTTCTTC. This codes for CASSLEEGSYNEQFF.

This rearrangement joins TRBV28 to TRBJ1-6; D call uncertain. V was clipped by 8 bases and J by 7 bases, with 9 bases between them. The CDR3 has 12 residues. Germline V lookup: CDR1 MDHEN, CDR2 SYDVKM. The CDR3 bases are TGTGCCAGCGGGCGTCGGAATTCACCCCTCCACTTT. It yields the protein CASGRRNSPLHF.

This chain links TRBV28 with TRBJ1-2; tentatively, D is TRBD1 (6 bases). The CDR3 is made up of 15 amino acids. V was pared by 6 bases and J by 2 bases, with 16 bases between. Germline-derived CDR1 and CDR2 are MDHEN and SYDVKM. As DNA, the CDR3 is TGTGCCAGCAGCCCAGGTTCCAGGGGAAACTATGGCTACACCTTC. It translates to CASSPGSRGNYGYTF.

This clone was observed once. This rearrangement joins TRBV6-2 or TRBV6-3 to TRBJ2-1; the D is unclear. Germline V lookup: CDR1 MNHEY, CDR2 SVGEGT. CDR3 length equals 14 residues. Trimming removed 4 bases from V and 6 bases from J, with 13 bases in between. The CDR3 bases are TGTGCCAGCAGTTTTGTACCAGACACCAATGAGCAGTTCTTC. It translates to CASSFVPDTNEQFF.

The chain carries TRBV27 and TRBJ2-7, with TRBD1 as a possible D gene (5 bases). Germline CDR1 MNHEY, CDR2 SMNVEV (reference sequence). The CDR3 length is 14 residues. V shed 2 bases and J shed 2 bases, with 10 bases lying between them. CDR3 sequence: CASSLGWTTYEQYF. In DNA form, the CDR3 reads TGTGCCAGCAGTTTAGGATGGACAACCTACGAGCAGTACTTC.

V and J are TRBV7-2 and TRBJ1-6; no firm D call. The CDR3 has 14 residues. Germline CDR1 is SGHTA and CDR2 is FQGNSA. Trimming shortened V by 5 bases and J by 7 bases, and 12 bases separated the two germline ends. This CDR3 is CASSLLGPNSPLHF. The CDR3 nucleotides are TGTGCCAGCAGCCTCCTTGGGCCCAATTCACCCCTCCACTTT.

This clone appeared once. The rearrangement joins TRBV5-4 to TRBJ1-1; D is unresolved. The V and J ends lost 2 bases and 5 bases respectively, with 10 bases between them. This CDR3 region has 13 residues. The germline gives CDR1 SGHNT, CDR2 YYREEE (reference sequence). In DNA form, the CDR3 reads TGTGCCAGCAGCTTTACCGGAGGAACTGAAGCTTTCTTT. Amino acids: CASSFTGGTEAFF.

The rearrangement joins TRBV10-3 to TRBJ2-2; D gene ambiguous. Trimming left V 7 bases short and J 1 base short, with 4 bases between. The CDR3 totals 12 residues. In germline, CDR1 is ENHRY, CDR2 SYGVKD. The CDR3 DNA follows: TGTGCCATCAATCGGAACACCGGGGAGCTGTTTTTT. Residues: CAINRNTGELFF.

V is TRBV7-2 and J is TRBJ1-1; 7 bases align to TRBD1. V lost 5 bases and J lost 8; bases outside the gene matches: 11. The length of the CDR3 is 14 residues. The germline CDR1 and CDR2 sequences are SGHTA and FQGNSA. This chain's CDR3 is CASSPRQGATEAFF. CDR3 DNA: TGTGCCAGCAGCCCGCGACAGGGTGCCACGGAAGCTTTCTTT. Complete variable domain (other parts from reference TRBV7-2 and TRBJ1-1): GAGVSQSPSNKVTEKGKDVELRCDPISGHTALYWYRQSLGQGLEFLIYFQGNSAPDKSGLPSDRFSAERTGGSVSTLTIQRTQQEDSAVYLCASSPRQGATEAFFGQGTRLTVV.

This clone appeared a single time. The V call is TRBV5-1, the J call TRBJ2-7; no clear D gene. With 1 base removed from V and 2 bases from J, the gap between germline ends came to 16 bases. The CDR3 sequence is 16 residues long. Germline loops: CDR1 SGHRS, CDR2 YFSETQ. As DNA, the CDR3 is TGCGCCAGCAGCTTGCCCGCCCGCTCAGGTACCTACGAGCAGTACTTC. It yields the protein CASSLPARSGTYEQYF. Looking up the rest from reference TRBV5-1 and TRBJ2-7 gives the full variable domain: KAGVTQTPRYLIKTRGQQVTLSCSPISGHRSVSWYQQTPGQGLQFLFEYFSETQRNKGNFPGRFSGRQFSNSRSEMNVSTLELGDSALYLCASSLPARSGTYEQYFGPGTRLTVT.

The DNA for the CDR3 is TGTGCCAGTAGTCCCACAGGGGGCGATGAGCAGTTCTTC. Encoded protein: CASSPTGGDEQFF. This chain uses TRBV19 with TRBJ2-1, with 9 positions matching TRBD1. The junction had 4 bases not matched to a gene; V was cut back by 5 bases and J by 8 bases. Looked up from germline, CDR1 is LNHDA and CDR2 is SQIVND (reference sequence). The CDR3 totals 13 residues.